The T cell receptor beta chain described here comes from a study of T cell responses to AZD1222 COVID-19 vaccine (dated by TCRdb to 2020 to 2022). For context, the study as a whole: AZD1222 recipients whose second dose came at about 4 weeks and those whose second dose came at about 12 weeks were combined into one group, since spike-specific TCR depth and breadth did not differ between the two schedules. TCR sequencing was performed for roughly 240 trial participants, of whom some 200 were given two doses of AZD1222 and 26 were given two doses of MenACWY control vaccine. Trial participants were enrolled by age into 18-55, 56-69 and 70-plus year subgroups, with about 150, 28 and 57 TCR-sequenced participants respectively. The full study reports these points: In the small 56-69-year group, the increase in depth fell short of significance, most likely because of low power. Reportedly, close to half of the unique spike-specific TCRs recognized epitopes lying outside the regions that are mutated in the B.1.351 and B.1.1.7 variants. CD4 TCRs associated with the vaccine covered the entire spike protein, and the dominant responses were in regions 160-218 and 743-854. After two AZD1222 doses, both the breadth and the depth of spike-specific TCRs were significantly higher than at day 0 and than in MenACWY recipients. Most participants were white British and females outnumbered males, and the authors suggested that clonal diversity may have been underestimated. Conclusions about previously exposed vaccinees were limited because only 5 or 6 AZD1222 recipients were SARS-CoV-2 seropositive at baseline. Because no samples from the day 14 peak response were available, repertoires could be characterized only after the peak T cell response.

The CDR3 regions of human TCRbeta chains were subjected to immunosequencing. Concerning the study's data processing: TCRs in the repertoires were matched against a reference library of SARS-CoV-2-specific TCRs that had been generated with the MIRA antigen-specificity platform. Breadth was defined as the fraction of unique TCRs that were SARS-CoV-2-associated, and depth was defined as the fraction of total T cells that were SARS-CoV-2-associated. Using the MIRA data, every spike-specific TCR was mapped to the spike region that the TCR reacted to and assigned to either a CD4 or a CD8 class. Log10-transformed breadth and depth values were compared by one-way ANOVA with Sidak's multiple comparisons tests. TCRdb stores this immuneACCESS table with in-frame sequences only. Part of the clones is absent; in the studies checked, under half of the shortfall reflects unresolved V genes, and no reason is known for the rest. D and trimming come from the DNA, and the V and J calls and clone size come from that table. A total of 100,000 to 120,000 clones appear in this sample, about four fifths of them only once. The ten top clones hold less than 5% of the sample.

The germline V gene encodes CDR1 SGHAT and CDR2 FQNNGV. V is reduced by 1 base and J by 7 bases, leaving a spacing of 14 bases between them. Reading from cysteine to phenylalanine, the CDR3 counts 15 amino acids. Only CDR3 DNA is held: 45 bases, read in frame from base 1. A remark on this clone: The target of this receptor is not known. The record has no base qualities; no much larger clone is one base away.

In light of the paper, this sample's time point label describes: baseline before first vaccination. Vaccinee samples came from UK trials COV001 and COV002, including a single-blind randomized controlled phase 2/3 trial of AZD1222 (ChAdOx1 nCoV-19) in healthy adults. Trial participant PBMC samples were collected at day 0 and day 28 after the second dose for TCRbeta chain sequencing. The origin of this receptor is an adult in good health. The chain employs TRBV11-2 and TRBJ2-1, with a weak D call of TRBD2 (5 bases match). Source: peripheral blood, taken on day 0 of AZD1222 vaccination. The nucleotide sequence reads TGTGCCAGCAGCTTAGTGGGCGGAGCGGAGAATGAGCAGTTCTTC. Its coded protein is CASSLVGGAENEQFF. Extended through the reference TRBV11-2 and TRBJ2-1 proteins, this CDR3 yields the full variable domain: EAGVAQSPRYKIIEKRQSVAFWCNPISGHATLYWYQQILGQGPKLLIQFQNNGVVDDSQLPKDRFSAERLKGVDSTLKIQPAKLEDSAVYLCASSLVGGAENEQFFGPGTRLTVL.